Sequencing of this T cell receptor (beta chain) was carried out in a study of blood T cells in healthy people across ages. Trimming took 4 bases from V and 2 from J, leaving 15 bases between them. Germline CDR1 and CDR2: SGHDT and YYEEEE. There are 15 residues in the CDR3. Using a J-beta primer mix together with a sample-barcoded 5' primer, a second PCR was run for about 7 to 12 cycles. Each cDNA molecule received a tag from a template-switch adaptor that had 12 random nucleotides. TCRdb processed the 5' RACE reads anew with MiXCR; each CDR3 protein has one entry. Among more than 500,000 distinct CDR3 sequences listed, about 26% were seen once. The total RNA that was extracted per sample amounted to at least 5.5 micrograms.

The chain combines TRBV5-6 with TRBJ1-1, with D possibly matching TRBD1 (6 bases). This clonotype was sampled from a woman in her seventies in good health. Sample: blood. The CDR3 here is CASSPETGINTEAFF. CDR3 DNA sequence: TGTGCCAGCAGCCCCGAGACAGGAATAAACACTGAAGCTTTCTTT.